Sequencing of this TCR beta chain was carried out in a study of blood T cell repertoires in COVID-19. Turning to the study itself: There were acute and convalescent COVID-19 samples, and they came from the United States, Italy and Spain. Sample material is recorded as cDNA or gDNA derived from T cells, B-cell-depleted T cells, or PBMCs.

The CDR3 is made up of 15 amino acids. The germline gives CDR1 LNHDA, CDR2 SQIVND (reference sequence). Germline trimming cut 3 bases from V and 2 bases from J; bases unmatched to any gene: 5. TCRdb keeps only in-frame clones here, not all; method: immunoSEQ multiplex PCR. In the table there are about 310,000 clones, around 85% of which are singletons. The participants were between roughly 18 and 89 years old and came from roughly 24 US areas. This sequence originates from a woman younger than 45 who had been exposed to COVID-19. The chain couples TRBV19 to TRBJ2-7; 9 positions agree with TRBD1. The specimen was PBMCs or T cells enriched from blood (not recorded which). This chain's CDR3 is CASSIRGTGTYEQYF. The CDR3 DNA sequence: TGTGCCAGTAGTATTCGCGGGACAGGGACCTACGAGCAGTACTTC. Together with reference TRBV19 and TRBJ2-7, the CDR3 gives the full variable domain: DGGITQSPKYLFRKEGQNVTLSCEQNLNHDAMYWYRQDPGQGLRLIYYSQIVNDFQKGDIAEGYSVSREKKESFPLTVTSAQKNPTAFYLCASSIRGTGTYEQYFGPGTRLTVT.